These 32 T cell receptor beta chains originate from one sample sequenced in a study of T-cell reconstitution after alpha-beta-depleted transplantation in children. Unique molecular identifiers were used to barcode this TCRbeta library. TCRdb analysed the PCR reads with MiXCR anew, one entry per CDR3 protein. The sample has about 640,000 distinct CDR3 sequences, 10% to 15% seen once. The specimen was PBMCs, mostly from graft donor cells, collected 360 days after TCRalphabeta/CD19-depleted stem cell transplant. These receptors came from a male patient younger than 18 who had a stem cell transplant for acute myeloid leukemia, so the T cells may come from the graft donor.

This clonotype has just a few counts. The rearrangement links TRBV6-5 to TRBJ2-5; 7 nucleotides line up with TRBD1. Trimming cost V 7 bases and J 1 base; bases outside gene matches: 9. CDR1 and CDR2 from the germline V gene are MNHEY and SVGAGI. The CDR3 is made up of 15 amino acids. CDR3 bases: TGTGCCAGCACATTACTTTACAGGGGCCAAGAGACCCAGTACTTC. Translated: CASTLLYRGQETQYF.

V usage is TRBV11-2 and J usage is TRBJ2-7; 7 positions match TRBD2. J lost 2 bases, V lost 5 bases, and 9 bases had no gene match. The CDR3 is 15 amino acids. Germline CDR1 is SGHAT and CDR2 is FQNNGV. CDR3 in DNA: TGTGCCAGCAGCCCCTGGGGAGGGTCAACCTACGAGCAGTACTTC. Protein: CASSPWGGSTYEQYF.

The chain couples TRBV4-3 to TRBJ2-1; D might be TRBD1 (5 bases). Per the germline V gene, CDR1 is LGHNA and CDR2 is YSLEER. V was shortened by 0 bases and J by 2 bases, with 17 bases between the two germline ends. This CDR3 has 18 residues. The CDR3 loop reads CASSQDPIWTQTYNEQFF. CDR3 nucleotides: TGCGCCAGCAGCCAAGACCCTATTTGGACACAGACCTACAATGAGCAGTTCTTC.

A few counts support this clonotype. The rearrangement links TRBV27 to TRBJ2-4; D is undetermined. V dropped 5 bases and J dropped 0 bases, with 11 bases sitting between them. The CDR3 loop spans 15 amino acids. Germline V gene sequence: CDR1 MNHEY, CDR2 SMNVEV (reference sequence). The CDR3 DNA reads TGTGCCAGCAGTCCTAATATCGCAGCCAAAAACATTCAGTACTTC. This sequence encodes CASSPNIAAKNIQYF.

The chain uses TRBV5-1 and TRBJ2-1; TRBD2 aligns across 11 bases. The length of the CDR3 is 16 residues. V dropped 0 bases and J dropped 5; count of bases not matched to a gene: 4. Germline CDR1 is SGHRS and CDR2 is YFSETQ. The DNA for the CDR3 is TGCGCCAGCAGCTTGGGTAGCGGGAGGGGACACAATGAGCAGTTCTTC. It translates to CASSLGSGRGHNEQFF.

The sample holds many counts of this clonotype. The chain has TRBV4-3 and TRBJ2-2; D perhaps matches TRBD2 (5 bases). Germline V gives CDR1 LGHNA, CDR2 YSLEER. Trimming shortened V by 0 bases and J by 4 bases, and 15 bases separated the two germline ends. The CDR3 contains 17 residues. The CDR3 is CASSQDEGAAPTGELFF. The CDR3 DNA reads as TGCGCCAGCAGCCAAGACGAGGGCGCGGCCCCCACCGGGGAGCTGTTTTTT.

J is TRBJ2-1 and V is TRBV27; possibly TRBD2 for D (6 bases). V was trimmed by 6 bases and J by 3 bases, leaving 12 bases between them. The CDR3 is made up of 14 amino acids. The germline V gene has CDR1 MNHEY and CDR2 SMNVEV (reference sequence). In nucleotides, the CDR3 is TGTGCCAGCAGCCTTGGACTAAACTACAATGAGCAGTTCTTC. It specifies CASSLGLNYNEQFF.

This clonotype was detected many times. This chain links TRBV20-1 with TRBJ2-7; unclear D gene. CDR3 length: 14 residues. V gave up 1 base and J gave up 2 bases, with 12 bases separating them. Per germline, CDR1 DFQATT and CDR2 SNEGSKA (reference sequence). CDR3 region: CSARVPGSPYEQYF. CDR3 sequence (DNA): TGCAGTGCTAGAGTCCCCGGGTCTCCCTACGAGCAGTACTTC.

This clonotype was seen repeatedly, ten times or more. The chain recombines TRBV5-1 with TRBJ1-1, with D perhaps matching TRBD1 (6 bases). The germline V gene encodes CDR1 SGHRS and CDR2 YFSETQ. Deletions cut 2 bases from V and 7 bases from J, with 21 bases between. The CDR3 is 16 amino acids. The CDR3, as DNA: TGCGCCAGCAGCTTAGCCCATGGAGGACCAGGGGTTGAAGCTTTCTTT. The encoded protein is CASSLAHGGPGVEAFF.

The CDR3 DNA sequence: TGCGCCAGCAGACTAGCGGGAGGTGATGAGCAGTTCTTC. Protein sequence: CASRLAGGDEQFF. V is TRBV5-1 and J is TRBJ2-1; TRBD2 aligns across 12 bases. CDR3 size: 13 residues. Unmatched junction bases numbered 2, after V lost 5 bases and J lost 8 bases. Germline V lookup: CDR1 SGHRS, CDR2 YFSETQ.

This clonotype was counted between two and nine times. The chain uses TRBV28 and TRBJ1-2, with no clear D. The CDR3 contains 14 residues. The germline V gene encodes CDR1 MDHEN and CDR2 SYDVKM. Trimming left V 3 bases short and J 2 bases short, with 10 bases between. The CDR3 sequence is CASSFRPENYGYTF. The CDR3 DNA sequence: TGTGCCAGCAGTTTCCGCCCGGAGAACTATGGCTACACCTTC.

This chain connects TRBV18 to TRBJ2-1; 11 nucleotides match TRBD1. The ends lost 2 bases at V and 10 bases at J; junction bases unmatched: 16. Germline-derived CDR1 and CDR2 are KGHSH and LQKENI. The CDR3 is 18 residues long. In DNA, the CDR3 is TGTGCCAGCTCACCAGTGATAGGACAGGGGGCATCCTACACCGAGCAGTTCTTC. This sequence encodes CASSPVIGQGASYTEQFF.

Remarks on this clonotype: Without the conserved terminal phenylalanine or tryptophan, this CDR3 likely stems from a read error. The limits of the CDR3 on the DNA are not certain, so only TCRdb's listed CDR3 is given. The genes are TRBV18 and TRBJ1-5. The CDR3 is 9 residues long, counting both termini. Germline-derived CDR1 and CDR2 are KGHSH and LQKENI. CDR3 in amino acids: CASSPSCLL.

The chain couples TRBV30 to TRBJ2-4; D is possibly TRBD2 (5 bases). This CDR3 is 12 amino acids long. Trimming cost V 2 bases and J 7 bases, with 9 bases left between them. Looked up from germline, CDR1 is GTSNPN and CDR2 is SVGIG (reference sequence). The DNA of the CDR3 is TGTGCCTGGAGTCGGGGATTGAACATTCAGTACTTC. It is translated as CAWSRGLNIQYF. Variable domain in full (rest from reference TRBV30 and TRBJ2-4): SQTIHQWPATLVQPVGSPLSLECTVEGTSNPNLYWYRQAAGRGLQLLFYSVGIGQISSEVPQNLSASRPQDRQFILSSKKLLLSDSGFYLCAWSRGLNIQYFGAGTRLSVL.

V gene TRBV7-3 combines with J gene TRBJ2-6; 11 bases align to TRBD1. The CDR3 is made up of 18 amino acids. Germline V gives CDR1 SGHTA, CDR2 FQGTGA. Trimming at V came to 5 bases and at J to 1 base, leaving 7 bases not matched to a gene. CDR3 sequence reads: CASSRGQGALSGANVLTF. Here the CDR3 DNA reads TGTGCCAGCAGCAGAGGACAGGGGGCCCTATCTGGGGCCAACGTCCTGACTTTC.

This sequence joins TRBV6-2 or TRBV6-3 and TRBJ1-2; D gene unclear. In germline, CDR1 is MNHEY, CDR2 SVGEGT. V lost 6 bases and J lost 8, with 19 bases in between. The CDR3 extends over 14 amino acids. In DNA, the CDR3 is TGTGCCAGCAGCCAGGACGGCCGGAATCGGGGCTACACCTTC. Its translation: CASSQDGRNRGYTF.

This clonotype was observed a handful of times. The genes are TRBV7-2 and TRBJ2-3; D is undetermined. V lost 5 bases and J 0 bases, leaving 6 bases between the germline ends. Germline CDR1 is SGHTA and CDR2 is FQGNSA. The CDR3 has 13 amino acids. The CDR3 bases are TGTGCCAGCAGCCACCCGAGCACAGATACGCAGTATTTT. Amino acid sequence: CASSHPSTDTQYF. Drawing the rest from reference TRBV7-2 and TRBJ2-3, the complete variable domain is GAGVSQSPSNKVTEKGKDVELRCDPISGHTALYWYRQSLGQGLEFLIYFQGNSAPDKSGLPSDRFSAERTGGSVSTLTIQRTQQEDSAVYLCASSHPSTDTQYFGPGTRLTVL.

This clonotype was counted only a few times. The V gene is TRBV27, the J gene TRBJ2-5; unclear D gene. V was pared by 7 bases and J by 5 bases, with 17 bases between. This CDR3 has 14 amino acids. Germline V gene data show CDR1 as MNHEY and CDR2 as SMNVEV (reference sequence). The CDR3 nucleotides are TGTGCCAGCACTCTCAAACCTAGTGAGGAGACCCAGTACTTC. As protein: CASTLKPSEETQYF.

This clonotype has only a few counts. CDR3 DNA: TGTGCCAGCAGCCCCCTTGGGGTTAGAGGGAATGAGCAGTTCTTC. This sequence encodes CASSPLGVRGNEQFF. The chain joins TRBV12-3 or TRBV12-4 to TRBJ2-1; tentative D call: TRBD2 (5 bases). The CDR3 runs to 15 residues. V lost 6 bases to trimming and J lost 7 bases, with 19 bases between them.

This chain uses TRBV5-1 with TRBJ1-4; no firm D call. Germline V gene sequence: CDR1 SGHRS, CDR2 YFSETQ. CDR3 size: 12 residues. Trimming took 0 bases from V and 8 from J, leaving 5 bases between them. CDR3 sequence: CASSLGKEKLFF. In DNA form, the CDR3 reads TGCGCCAGCAGCTTGGGGAAGGAAAAACTGTTTTTT.

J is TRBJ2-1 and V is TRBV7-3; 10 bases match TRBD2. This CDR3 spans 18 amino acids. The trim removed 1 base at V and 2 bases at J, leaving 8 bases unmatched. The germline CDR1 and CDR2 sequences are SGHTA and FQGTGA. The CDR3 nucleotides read TGTGCCAGCAGCTTAAGGGTCTTAGCGGGAGGAGCCTACAATGAGCAGTTCTTC. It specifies CASSLRVLAGGAYNEQFF. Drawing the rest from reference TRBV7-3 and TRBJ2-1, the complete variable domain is GAGVSQTPSNKVTEKGKYVELRCDPISGHTALYWYRQSLGQGPEFLIYFQGTGAADDSGLPNDRFFAVRPEGSVSTLKIQRTERGDSAVYLCASSLRVLAGGAYNEQFFGPGTRLTVL.

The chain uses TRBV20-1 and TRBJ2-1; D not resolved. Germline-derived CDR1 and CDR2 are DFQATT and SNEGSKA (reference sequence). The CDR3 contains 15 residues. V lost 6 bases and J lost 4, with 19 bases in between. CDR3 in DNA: TGCAGTGCCCTCTCTCTGGGTCCTCTTTACAATGAGCAGTTCTTC. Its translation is CSALSLGPLYNEQFF.

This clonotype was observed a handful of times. For the CDR3, the DNA is TGCAGCGCCGACTCGGGTTGGCTCTACAATGAGCAGTTCTTC. This translates into CSADSGWLYNEQFF. The rearrangement uses TRBV29-1 and TRBJ2-1; D remains ambiguous. V was pared by 7 bases and J by 3 bases, with 16 bases between. This CDR3 comprises 14 residues. Germline V gives CDR1 SQVTM, CDR2 ANQGSEA.

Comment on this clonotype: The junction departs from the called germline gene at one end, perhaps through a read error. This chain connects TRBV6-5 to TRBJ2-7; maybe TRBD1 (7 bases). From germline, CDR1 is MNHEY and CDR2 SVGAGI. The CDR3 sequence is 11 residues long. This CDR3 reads CASSQGGDLDF. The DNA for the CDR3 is TGTGCCAGCAGCCAGGGGGGAGATCTGGACTTC.

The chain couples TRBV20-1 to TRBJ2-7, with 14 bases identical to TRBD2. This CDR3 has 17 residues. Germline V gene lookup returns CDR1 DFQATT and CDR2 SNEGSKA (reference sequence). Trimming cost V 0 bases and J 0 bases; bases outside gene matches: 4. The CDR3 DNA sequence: TGCAGTGCTAGAGATCGTGGACTAGCGGGAGGCTCCTACGAGCAGTACTTC. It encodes CSARDRGLAGGSYEQYF.

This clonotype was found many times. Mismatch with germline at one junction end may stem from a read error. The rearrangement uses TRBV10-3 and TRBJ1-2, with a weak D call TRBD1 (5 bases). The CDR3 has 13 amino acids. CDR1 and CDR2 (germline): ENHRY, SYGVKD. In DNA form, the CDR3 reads TGTGCCATCAGTGAGCAGACAGTTTATGGCTGCACCTTC. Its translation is CAISEQTVYGCTF.

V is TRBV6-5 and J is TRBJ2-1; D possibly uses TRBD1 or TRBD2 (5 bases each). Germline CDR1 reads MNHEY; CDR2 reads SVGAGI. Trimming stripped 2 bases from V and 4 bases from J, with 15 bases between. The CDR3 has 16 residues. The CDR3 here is CASSYRGPGRYNEQFF. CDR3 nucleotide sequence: TGTGCCAGCAGTTACAGGGGTCCGGGAAGATACAATGAGCAGTTCTTC.

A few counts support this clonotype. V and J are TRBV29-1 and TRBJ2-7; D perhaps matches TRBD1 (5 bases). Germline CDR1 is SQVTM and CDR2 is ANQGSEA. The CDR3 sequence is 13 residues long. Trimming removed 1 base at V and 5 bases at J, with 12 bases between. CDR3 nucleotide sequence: TGCAGCGTTGAAGGAGGACAAGTCGACGAGCAGTACTTC. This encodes CSVEGGQVDEQYF.

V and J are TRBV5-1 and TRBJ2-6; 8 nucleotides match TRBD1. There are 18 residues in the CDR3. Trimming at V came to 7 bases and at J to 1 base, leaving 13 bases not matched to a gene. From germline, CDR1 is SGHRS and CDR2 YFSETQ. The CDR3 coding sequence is TGCGCCAGCGGAAACGGGGCAGGGGGCGCATCTGGGGCCAACGTCCTGACTTTC. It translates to CASGNGAGGASGANVLTF.

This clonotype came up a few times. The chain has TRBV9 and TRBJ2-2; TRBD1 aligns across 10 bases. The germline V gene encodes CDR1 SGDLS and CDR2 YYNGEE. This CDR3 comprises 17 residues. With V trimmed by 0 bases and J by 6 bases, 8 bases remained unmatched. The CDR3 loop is CASSVAGTGVGAGELFF. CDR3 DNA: TGTGCCAGCAGCGTAGCCGGGACAGGGGTTGGGGCCGGGGAGCTGTTTTTT.

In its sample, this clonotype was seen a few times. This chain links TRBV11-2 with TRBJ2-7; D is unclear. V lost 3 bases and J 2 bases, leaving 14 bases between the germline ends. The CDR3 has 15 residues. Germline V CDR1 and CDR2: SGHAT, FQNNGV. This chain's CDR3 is CASSFKFSITYEQYF. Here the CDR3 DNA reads TGTGCCAGCAGCTTCAAGTTTAGCATTACCTACGAGCAGTACTTC.

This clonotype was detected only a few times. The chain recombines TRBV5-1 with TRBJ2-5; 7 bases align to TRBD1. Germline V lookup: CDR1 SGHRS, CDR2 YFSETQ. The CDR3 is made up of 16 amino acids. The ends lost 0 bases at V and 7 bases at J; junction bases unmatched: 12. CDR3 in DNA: TGCGCCAGCAGCTTGGCGACAGGGCAATTTACGGGGACCCAGTACTTC. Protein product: CASSLATGQFTGTQYF.